The rows below give T cell receptor beta chains drawn from one sample of a study of beta chain features in type 1 diabetes. Assay used: immunoSEQ multiplex PCR; TCRdb lists only in-frame clones, some missing. This sample has 200,000 to 300,000 clones; roughly 22% occur once, and the top ten carry 0.028%. Source material: naive CD4+ T cells from blood. The source is a woman aged 40 to 50 with type 1 diabetes. The CDR3 runs from the conserved cysteine through the conserved F or W. The D gene is left open where the match is weak. Rows give clone size only sometimes, using once, few, many, or a class for an expanded clone.

CDR3nt | CDR3aa | d_gene | j_gene | abundance | v_gene
TGTGCCAGCAGAGGGTCCCTAGCGGGGGGGCCAGATACGCAGTATTTT | CASRGSLAGGPDTQYF | TRBD2 | TRBJ2-3 | . | TRBV7-8
TGTGCCAGCAGCGTACAGGGTACGGGTGAAGCTTTCTTT | CASSVQGTGEAFF | . | TRBJ1-1 | few | TRBV7-9
TGTGCCAGCAGCCCTGGGACAGAAGAGACCCAGTACTTC | CASSPGTEETQYF | TRBD1 | TRBJ2-5 | few | TRBV7-2
TGTGCCAGCAGAGGACAGGTCCGCTATGGCTACACCTTC | CASRGQVRYGYTF | TRBD1 | TRBJ1-2 | . | TRBV6-5
TGTGCCAGCAGCTTAGAGGCGGTCACTGAAGCTTTCTTT | CASSLEAVTEAFF | . | TRBJ1-1 | few | TRBV7-2
TGCAGCGTTTCGGCCAGGGGGCGTTCTTTGGACACCGGGGAGCTGTTTTTT | CSVSARGRSLDTGELFF | TRBD1 | TRBJ2-2 | . | TRBV29-1
TGTGCCAGCTCACCTTGGACAGGGAGGGTGGATCAGCCCCAGCATTTT | CASSPWTGRVDQPQHF | TRBD1 | TRBJ1-5 | . | TRBV18
TGTGCCTGGCTTCGCTCCTCCGGAGATACGCAGTATTTT | CAWLRSSGDTQYF | . | TRBJ2-3 | . | TRBV30
TGTGCCAGCAGCTCGGGATCTTGGAGGGACGGCTACACCTTC | CASSSGSWRDGYTF | . | TRBJ1-2 | few | TRBV5-4
TGTGCCAGCGCCCGCCCTACCGGAGAGACCCAGTACTTC | CASARPTGETQYF | . | TRBJ2-5 | few | TRBV2
TGTGCCAGCAGCCCTAGCGGGATAGAGCAGTTCTTC | CASSPSGIEQFF | TRBD2 | TRBJ2-1 | . | TRBV9
TGTGCCACCAGAGACAGGCGCTCTGGGGCCAACGTCCTGACTTTC | CATRDRRSGANVLTF | . | TRBJ2-6 | . | TRBV15
TGCGCCAGCAGCTTCCGGGACAGGGATTACAATGAGCAGTTCTTC | CASSFRDRDYNEQFF | TRBD1 | TRBJ2-1 | . | TRBV5-1
TGTGCCAGTAGTATCCGGGGACAGGGGGCGGACAATGAGCAGTTCTTC | CASSIRGQGADNEQFF | TRBD1 | TRBJ2-1 | few | TRBV19
TGTGCCAGCAGCTTGGGCCGGGAGCGGATTACCGGGGAGCTGTTTTTT | CASSLGRERITGELFF | . | TRBJ2-2 | few | TRBV5-4
TGTGCCAGCAGAATCGGACAGGGGCAGCCCCAGCATTTT | CASRIGQGQPQHF | TRBD1 | TRBJ1-5 | few | TRBV6-5
TGTGCCAGCAGTGAGGAGGGGGGGGACACTGAAGCTTTCTTT | CASSEEGGDTEAFF | . | TRBJ1-1 | few | TRBV2
TGTGCCTGGAGTGTAGGGGGCAGCACGAACACTGAAGCTTTCTTT | CAWSVGGSTNTEAFF | TRBD1 | TRBJ1-1 | . | TRBV30
TGTGCCAGCAGGTACACAGGGGACGGTGGCTACACCTTC | CASRYTGDGGYTF | TRBD1 | TRBJ1-2 | . | TRBV6-5
TGTGCCAGCAGTAGGGCGGGAGATAACAATGAGCAGTTCTTC | CASSRAGDNNEQFF | TRBD2 | TRBJ2-1 | . | TRBV9
TGTGCCAGCAGCGTAGGAGAAGAGACCCAGTACTTC | CASSVGEETQYF | . | TRBJ2-5 | few | TRBV9
TGTGCCAGCAGTTGGGACAGCGGCAATCAGCCCCAGCATTTT | CASSWDSGNQPQHF | TRBD1 | TRBJ1-5 | . | TRBV7-9
TGTGCCAGTAGTATTGGCCCCCCGAACACTGAAGCTTTCTTT | CASSIGPPNTEAFF | . | TRBJ1-1 | . | TRBV19
TGTGCCAGCAGTGAACTCGGAGGGAGTACGCAGTATTTT | CASSELGGSTQYF | . | TRBJ2-3 | . | TRBV6-4
TGCAGCGCTCAGCCGACAGGAATGGATGGCTACACCTTC | CSAQPTGMDGYTF | . | TRBJ1-2 | few | TRBV29-1
TGTGCCAGCAGCTTATCGACTGCTAGCACAGATACGCAGTATTTT | CASSLSTASTDTQYF | . | TRBJ2-3 | once | TRBV5-4
TGTGCCAGCAGTTACTCTTTAGCGGAAGCCTACGAGCAGTACTTC | CASSYSLAEAYEQYF | . | TRBJ2-7 | . | TRBV6-6
TGTGCCAGCAGCCCCGAGGGAGACGAGGCTTTCTTT | CASSPEGDEAFF | . | TRBJ1-1 | few | TRBV7-9
TGTGCCAGCAGCTTAGCGCGCGGGACTGAAGCTTTCTTT | CASSLARGTEAFF | . | TRBJ1-1 | . | TRBV7-9
TGTGCCAGCAGTATAGACAGGGTGAACACTGAAGCTTTCTTT | CASSIDRVNTEAFF | TRBD1 | TRBJ1-1 | few | TRBV7-2
TGCGCCAGCAGCTTGAGGCGGGAGGACACCGGGGAGCTGTTTTTT | CASSLRREDTGELFF | TRBD2 | TRBJ2-2 | . | TRBV5-1
TGTGCCAGCAGTGTGGGCGGGGGGAGCTCCTACAATGAGCAGTTCTTC | CASSVGGGSSYNEQFF | TRBD2 | TRBJ2-1 | . | TRBV28
TGTGCCAGCTCACGGTACAGGTCCGGGGAGACCCAGTACTTC | CASSRYRSGETQYF | . | TRBJ2-5 | few | TRBV18
TGTGCCTGGAGTGTAGATACTTACACTGAAGCTTTCTTT | CAWSVDTYTEAFF | . | TRBJ1-1 | few | TRBV30
TGTGCCAGCAGCTCTACTAGCGAACGCACAGATACGCAGTATTTT | CASSSTSERTDTQYF | TRBD2 | TRBJ2-3 | . | TRBV7-2
TGTGCCAGCAGCTCGCACGCGGGGACTGAAGCTTTCTTT | CASSSHAGTEAFF | . | TRBJ1-1 | . | TRBV7-2
TGTGCCTGGAGTTATGGATGGGCGGGGGAGAAGGGGGATACGCAGTATTTT | CAWSYGWAGEKGDTQYF | TRBD2 | TRBJ2-3 | . | TRBV30
TGTGCCAGCAGTCCCCCCCCTGACCAAGAGACCCAGTACTTC | CASSPPPDQETQYF | . | TRBJ2-5 | . | TRBV27
TGTGCCAGCAGTTACGAGGGTTACACTGAAGCTTTCTTT | CASSYEGYTEAFF | . | TRBJ1-1 | . | TRBV6-5
TGTGCCAGCTCACCAACAGGGCAGGGCTACACCTTC | CASSPTGQGYTF | . | TRBJ1-2 | . | TRBV18
TGTGCCAGCAGTGGGTACAACACAGATACGCAGTATTTT | CASSGYNTDTQYF | . | TRBJ2-3 | . | TRBV25-1
TGCGCCAGCAGCCAAGGCCGGACTAGCGGGACAGATACGCAGTATTTT | CASSQGRTSGTDTQYF | TRBD2 | TRBJ2-3 | . | TRBV4-1
TGTGCCAGCAGCCCGCCAGGACAGTGGGCAAGGGATGGCTACACCTTC | CASSPPGQWARDGYTF | . | TRBJ1-2 | few | TRBV5-4
TGTGCCAGCAGCTTAGCTTTGGCGGCGCTACAGGACGGCTACACCTTC | CASSLALAALQDGYTF | . | TRBJ1-2 | few | TRBV7-9
TGCGCCAGCAGCTTGGAGGACAGGGCTGAGACCCAGTACTTC | CASSLEDRAETQYF | TRBD1 | TRBJ2-5 | . | TRBV5-1
TGTGCCAGCAGCGGTGGGACTAGCGGAGAGACCCAGTACTTC | CASSGGTSGETQYF | TRBD2 | TRBJ2-5 | . | TRBV9
TGCGCCAGCAGCCAATCAGGGGGCAACTATGGCTACACCTTC | CASSQSGGNYGYTF | TRBD1 | TRBJ1-2 | . | TRBV4-3
TGTGCCAGCAGCTCCTCCCACGGTCCCATTCAGTACTTC | CASSSSHGPIQYF | . | TRBJ2-4 | . | TRBV28
TGCAGCGCTACGGGACAGGGGGGGGAGACCCAGTACTTC | CSATGQGGETQYF | TRBD1 | TRBJ2-5 | . | TRBV29-1
TGTGCCAGCAGCTCAGGGTTCGGAGAGCAGTACTTC | CASSSGFGEQYF | . | TRBJ2-7 | . | TRBV7-2
TGTGCCAGCAGTCAATCTCCCGGGATAGCGGGAGTCTCCTACAATGAGCAGTTCTTC | CASSQSPGIAGVSYNEQFF | TRBD2 | TRBJ2-1 | few | TRBV28
TGTGCCAGCAATAAACGGCAGGGTCTGGCTGAGCAGTTCTTC | CASNKRQGLAEQFF | . | TRBJ2-1 | few | TRBV6-5
TGCAGCGTTGAATTCGAGGGCGAGAATGAAAAACTGTTTTTT | CSVEFEGENEKLFF | . | TRBJ1-4 | . | TRBV29-1
TGTGCTGCCAGGGGACCGAGCTCTGGGGCCAACGTCCTGACTTTC | CAARGPSSGANVLTF | . | TRBJ2-6 | . | TRBV25-1